This T cell receptor (beta chain) derives from a study of blood T cell repertoires in COVID-19. Study in general: The samples span acute and convalescent COVID-19 from the United States, Italy and Spain. From T cells, B-cell-depleted T cells, or PBMCs came the material, which was cDNA or gDNA.

V dropped 1 base and J dropped 3; count of bases not matched to a gene: 5. The CDR3 totals 15 residues. In germline, CDR1 is SGHAT, CDR2 FQNNGV. Source study methods: Using reference gene primer amplification, nucleated cell counts were estimated. Generated by immunoSEQ multiplex PCR, the TCRdb table keeps only in-frame clones and is missing some. V, J and clone size derive from that table, while D and trimming were established from the DNA sequence. The sample carries 45,000 to 55,000 clones, 80% to 90% recorded once. Sequencing was carried out using peripheral blood. The receptor was derived from a man in his forties or fifties with acute or convalescent COVID-19. This rearrangement joins TRBV11-2 to TRBJ2-7, with 8 bases fitting TRBD1. The CDR3 reads CASSLGGTGSYEQYF. In nucleotides, the CDR3 is TGTGCCAGCAGCTTAGGAGGGACAGGAAGCTACGAGCAGTACTTC. Drawing the rest from reference TRBV11-2 and TRBJ2-7, the complete variable domain is EAGVAQSPRYKIIEKRQSVAFWCNPISGHATLYWYQQILGQGPKLLIQFQNNGVVDDSQLPKDRFSAERLKGVDSTLKIQPAKLEDSAVYLCASSLGGTGSYEQYFGPGTRLTVT.